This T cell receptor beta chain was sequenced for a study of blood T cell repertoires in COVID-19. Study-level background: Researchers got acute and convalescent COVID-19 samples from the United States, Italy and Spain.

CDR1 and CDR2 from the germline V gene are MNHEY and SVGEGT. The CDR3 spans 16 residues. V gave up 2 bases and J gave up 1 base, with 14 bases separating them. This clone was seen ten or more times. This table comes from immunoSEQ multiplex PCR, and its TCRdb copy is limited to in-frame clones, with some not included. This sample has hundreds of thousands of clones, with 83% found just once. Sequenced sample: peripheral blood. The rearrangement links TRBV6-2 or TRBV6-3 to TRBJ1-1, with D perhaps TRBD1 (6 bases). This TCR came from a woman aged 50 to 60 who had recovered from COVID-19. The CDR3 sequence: CASSYVGTWRNTEAFF. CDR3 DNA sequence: TGTGCCAGCAGTTACGTAGGGACATGGCGGAACACTGAAGCTTTCTTT.